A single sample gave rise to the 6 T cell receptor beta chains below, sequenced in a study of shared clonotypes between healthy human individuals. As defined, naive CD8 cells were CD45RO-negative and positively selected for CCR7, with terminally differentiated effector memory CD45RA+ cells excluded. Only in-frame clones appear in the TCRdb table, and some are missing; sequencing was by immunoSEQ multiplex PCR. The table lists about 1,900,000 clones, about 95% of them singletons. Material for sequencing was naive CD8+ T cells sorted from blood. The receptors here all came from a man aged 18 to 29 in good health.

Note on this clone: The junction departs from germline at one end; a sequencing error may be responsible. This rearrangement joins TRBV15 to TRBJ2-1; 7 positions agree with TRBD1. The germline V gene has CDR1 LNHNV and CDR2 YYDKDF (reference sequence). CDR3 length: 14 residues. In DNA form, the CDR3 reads TGTGCCACGAGCAGGGGGTCGGAATTCCTTGAGCAGTTCTTC. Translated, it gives CATSRGSEFLEQFF.

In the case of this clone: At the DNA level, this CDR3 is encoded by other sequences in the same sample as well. The CDR3 DNA reads as TGTGCCAGCAGTGAGGGCGAGCAGTACTTC. It is translated as CASSEGEQYF. The chain links TRBV2 to TRBJ2-7, with D hard to call. The germline V gene encodes CDR1 SNHLY and CDR2 FYNNEI. The CDR3 extends over 10 amino acids. V lost 3 bases, J lost 6 bases, and 3 bases lay in between.

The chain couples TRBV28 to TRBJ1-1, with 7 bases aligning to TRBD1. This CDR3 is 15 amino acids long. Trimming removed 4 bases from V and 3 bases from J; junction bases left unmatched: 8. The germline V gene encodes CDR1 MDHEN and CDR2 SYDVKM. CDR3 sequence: CASSYRGERDTEAFF. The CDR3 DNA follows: TGTGCCAGCAGTTACAGGGGAGAGAGGGACACTGAAGCTTTCTTT.

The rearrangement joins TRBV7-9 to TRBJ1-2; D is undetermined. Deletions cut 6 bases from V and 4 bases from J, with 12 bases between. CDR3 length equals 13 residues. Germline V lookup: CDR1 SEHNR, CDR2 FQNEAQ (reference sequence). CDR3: CASRHPLGYGYTF. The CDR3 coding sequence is TGTGCCAGCAGGCACCCTTTGGGCTATGGCTACACCTTC.

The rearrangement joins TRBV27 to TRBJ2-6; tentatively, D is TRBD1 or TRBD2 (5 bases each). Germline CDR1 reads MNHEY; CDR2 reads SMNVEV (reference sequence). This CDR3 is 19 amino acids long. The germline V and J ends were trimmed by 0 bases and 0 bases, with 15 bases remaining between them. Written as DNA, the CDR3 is TGTGCCAGCAGTTTATCCGACCCCGGGACCCACTCTGGGGCCAACGTCCTGACTTTC. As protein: CASSLSDPGTHSGANVLTF.

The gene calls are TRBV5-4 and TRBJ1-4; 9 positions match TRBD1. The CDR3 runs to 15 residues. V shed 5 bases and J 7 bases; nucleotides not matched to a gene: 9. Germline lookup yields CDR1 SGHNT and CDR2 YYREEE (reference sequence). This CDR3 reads CASSEPGQGGEKLFF. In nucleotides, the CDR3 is TGTGCCAGCAGTGAGCCGGGACAGGGAGGTGAAAAACTGTTTTTT.